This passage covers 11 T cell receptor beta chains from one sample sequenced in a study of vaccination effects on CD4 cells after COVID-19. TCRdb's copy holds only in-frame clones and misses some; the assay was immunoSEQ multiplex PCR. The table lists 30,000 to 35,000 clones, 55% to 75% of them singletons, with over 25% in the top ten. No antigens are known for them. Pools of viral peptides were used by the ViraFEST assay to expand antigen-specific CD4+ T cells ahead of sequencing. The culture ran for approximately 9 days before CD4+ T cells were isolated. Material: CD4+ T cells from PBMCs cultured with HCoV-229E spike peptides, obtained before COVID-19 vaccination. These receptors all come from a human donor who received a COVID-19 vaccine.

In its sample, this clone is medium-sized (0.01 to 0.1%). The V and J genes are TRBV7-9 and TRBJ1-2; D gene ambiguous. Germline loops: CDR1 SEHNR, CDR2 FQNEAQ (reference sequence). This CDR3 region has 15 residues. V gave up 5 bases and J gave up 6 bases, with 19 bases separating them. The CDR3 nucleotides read TGTGCCAGCAGCCCTGAGTTGATCACCGGGGATGGCTACACCTTC. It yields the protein CASSPELITGDGYTF.

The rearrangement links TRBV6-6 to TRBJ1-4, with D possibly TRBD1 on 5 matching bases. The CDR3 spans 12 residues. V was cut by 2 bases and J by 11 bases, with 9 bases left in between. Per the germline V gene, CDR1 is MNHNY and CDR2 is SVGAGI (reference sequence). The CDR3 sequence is CASSYLWGKLFF. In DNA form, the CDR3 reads TGTGCCAGCAGTTACCTATGGGGGAAACTGTTTTTT.

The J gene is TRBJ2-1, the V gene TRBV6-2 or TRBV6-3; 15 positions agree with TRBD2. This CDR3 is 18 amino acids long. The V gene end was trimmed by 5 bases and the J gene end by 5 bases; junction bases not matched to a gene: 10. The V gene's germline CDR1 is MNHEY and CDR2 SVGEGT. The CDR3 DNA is TGTGCCAGCAGTCGGGGACTAGCGGGGGGTAACTTCAACAATGAGCAGTTCTTC. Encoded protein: CASSRGLAGGNFNNEQFF.

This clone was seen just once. The CDR3 reads CASSLALASGNEQFF. CDR3 nucleotide sequence: TGCGCCAGCAGCTTGGCCTTGGCTAGCGGCAATGAGCAGTTCTTC. The chain joins TRBV5-1 to TRBJ2-1, with 7 bases fitting TRBD2. J gave up 6 bases and V 0 bases, and 6 bases lay outside the gene matches. Per the germline V gene, CDR1 is SGHRS and CDR2 is YFSETQ. The CDR3 length is 15 residues. The whole variable domain, filled in from reference TRBV5-1 and TRBJ2-1, reads KAGVTQTPRYLIKTRGQQVTLSCSPISGHRSVSWYQQTPGQGLQFLFEYFSETQRNKGNFPGRFSGRQFSNSRSEMNVSTLELGDSALYLCASSLALASGNEQFFGPGTRLTVL.

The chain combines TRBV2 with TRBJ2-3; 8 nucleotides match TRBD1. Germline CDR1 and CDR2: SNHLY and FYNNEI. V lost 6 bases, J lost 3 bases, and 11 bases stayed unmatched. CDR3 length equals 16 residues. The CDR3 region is CASSAGQGRGTDTQYF. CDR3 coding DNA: TGTGCCAGCAGCGCAGGACAGGGTAGGGGAACAGATACGCAGTATTTT.

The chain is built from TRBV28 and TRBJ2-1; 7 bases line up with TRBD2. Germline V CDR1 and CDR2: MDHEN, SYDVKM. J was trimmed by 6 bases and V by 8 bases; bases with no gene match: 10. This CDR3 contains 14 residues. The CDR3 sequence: CASSSPSGSNEQFF. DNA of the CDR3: TGTGCCAGCTCCTCACCTAGCGGAAGCAATGAGCAGTTCTTC.

This CDR3 reads CASSPYNRGNTGELFF. CDR3 nucleotides: TGTGCCAGCAGCCCATACAACAGGGGTAACACCGGGGAGCTGTTTTTT. The rearrangement joins TRBV9 to TRBJ2-2; 7 bases line up with TRBD1. In germline, CDR1 is SGDLS, CDR2 YYNGEE. The CDR3 consists of 16 residues. Trimming took 4 bases from V and 2 from J; bases not matched to a gene: 8.

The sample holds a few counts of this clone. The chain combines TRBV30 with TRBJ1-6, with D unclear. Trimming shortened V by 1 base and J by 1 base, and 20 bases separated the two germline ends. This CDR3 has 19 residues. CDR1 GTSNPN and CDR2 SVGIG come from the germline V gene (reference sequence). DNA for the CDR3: TGTGCCTGGAGTGCGATTGGTCGTCCTATGGGTTCCTATAATTCACCCCTCCACTTT. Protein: CAWSAIGRPMGSYNSPLHF.

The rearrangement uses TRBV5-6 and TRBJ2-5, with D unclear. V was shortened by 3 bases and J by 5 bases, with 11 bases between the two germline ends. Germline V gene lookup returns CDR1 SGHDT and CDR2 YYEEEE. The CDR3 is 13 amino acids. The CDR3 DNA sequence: TGTGCCAGCAGCTGGGGTACACGGGAGACCCAGTACTTC. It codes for CASSWGTRETQYF.

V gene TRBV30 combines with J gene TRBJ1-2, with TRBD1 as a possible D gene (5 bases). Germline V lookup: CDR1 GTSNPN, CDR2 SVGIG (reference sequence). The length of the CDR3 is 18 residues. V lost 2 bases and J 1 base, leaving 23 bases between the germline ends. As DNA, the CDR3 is TGTGCCTGGAGTCGGGGGGGTGACACATTTTACCTTAACTATGGCTACACCTTC. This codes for CAWSRGGDTFYLNYGYTF. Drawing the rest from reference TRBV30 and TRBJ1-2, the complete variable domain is SQTIHQWPATLVQPVGSPLSLECTVEGTSNPNLYWYRQAAGRGLQLLFYSVGIGQISSEVPQNLSASRPQDRQFILSSKKLLLSDSGFYLCAWSRGGDTFYLNYGYTFGSGTRLTVV.

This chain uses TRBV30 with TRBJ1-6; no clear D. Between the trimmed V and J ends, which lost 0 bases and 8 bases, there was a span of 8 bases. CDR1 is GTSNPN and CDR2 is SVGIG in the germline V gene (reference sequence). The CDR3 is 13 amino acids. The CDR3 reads CAWSVRRDSPLHF. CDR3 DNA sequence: TGTGCCTGGAGTGTAAGGAGGGATTCACCCCTCCACTTT.